This TCR beta chain was recovered during a study of blood T cell repertoires in COVID-19. On the study more broadly: The United States, Italy and Spain were the sources of the acute and convalescent COVID-19 samples. PBMCs, B-cell-depleted T cells, or T cells were the source of the cDNA or gDNA that made up the material.

Authors' data handling: The authors estimated nucleated cell counts from reference gene primer amplification. Sequencing was performed with immunoSEQ multiplex PCR; in TCRdb, only in-frame clones are kept and a portion is missing. From that table come the V and J calls and clone size; the DNA was used to work out D and trimming. Here the sample spans over 30,000 clones, approximately 87% being singletons. This TCR was recovered from a man between 65 and 80 years old with acute or convalescent COVID-19. The material sequenced was peripheral blood.

CDR3 DNA: TGTGCCAGCAGTGAAATCAATAATTCACCCCTCCACTTT. It is translated as CASSEINNSPLHF. The rearrangement links TRBV25-1 to TRBJ1-6; D uncertain. Trimming removed 2 bases from V and 5 bases from J, with 4 bases in between. Germline V CDR1 and CDR2: MGHDK, SYGVNS. The CDR3 contains 13 residues.